This T cell receptor beta chain originates from a study of cytomegalovirus exposure and HLA in healthy donors. Study background: A prior study identified 117 million unique TCR beta sequences from about 180 million T cells.

Primers: 60 Vbeta forward and 13 Jbeta reverse. The protocol was immunoSEQ multiplex PCR, while the TCRdb copy is restricted to in-frame clones and leaves out a portion. The repertoire table contains 95,000 to 110,000 clones. Germline trimming cut 3 bases from V and 3 bases from J; bases unmatched to any gene: 1. The V gene's germline CDR1 is SGHTA and CDR2 FQGNSA. The CDR3 sequence is 13 residues long. As for this clone: Within the sample, other DNA sequences also encode this same CDR3.

This cohort consisted of healthy bone marrow donors. The chain joins TRBV7-2 to TRBJ2-7, with TRBD1 matching 8 bases. The sample was PBMCs. The origin of this receptor is a man aged 35-49 years in good health and CMV-seronegative. This CDR3 reads CASSFDRGYEQYF. The DNA for the CDR3 is TGTGCCAGCAGCTTTGACAGGGGCTACGAGCAGTACTTC.